The 17 T cell receptor beta chains below come from one sample, sequenced in a study of identical twins. TCRdb redid the calling of the 5' RACE reads with MiXCR, one entry per CDR3 protein. Here the sample spans about 100,000 distinct CDR3 sequences, 5.9% being singletons. The sequenced sample consisted of memory T cells sorted from blood. The origin of the receptors is a woman between 50 and 59 years old in good health.

This clonotype was counted many times. The chain links TRBV4-1 to TRBJ1-2; no firm D call. The CDR3 consists of 12 residues. V lost 0 bases and J 13 bases, leaving 12 bases between the germline ends. In germline, CDR1 is MGHRA, CDR2 YSYEKL. CDR3 sequence: CASSQDWARTTF. The CDR3 nucleotides are TGCGCCAGCAGCCAAGATTGGGCCAGGACCACCTTC.

This clonotype was seen ten or more times. This chain joins TRBV10-3 and TRBJ2-5, with D hard to call. The V and J ends lost 8 bases and 2 bases respectively, with 9 bases between them. Germline V gives CDR1 ENHRY, CDR2 SYGVKD. The CDR3 is 12 residues long. The CDR3, as DNA: TGTGCCATCGGACCGTCTCAAGAGACCCAGTACTTC. It codes for CAIGPSQETQYF.

The V gene is TRBV2, the J gene TRBJ2-7, with 7 bases identical to TRBD1. The CDR3 runs to 15 residues. Germline lookup yields CDR1 SNHLY and CDR2 FYNNEI. J lost 5 bases, V lost 6 bases, and 13 bases had no gene match. This chain's CDR3 is CASSATFRQGHEQYF. The CDR3 DNA follows: TGTGCCAGCAGCGCCACCTTCAGACAGGGCCACGAGCAGTACTTC.

This clonotype was counted ten times or more. V gene TRBV6-6 combines with J gene TRBJ1-4, with D unclear. The germline V gene encodes CDR1 MNHNY and CDR2 SVGAGI (reference sequence). Trimming left V 2 bases short and J 12 bases short, with 13 bases between. CDR3 length: 13 residues. The CDR3: CASSYEGRRELFF. CDR3 nucleotide sequence: TGTGCCAGCAGTTACGAGGGAAGGCGGGAACTGTTTTTT.

This clonotype was recorded at least ten times. The gene calls are TRBV12-3 or TRBV12-4 and TRBJ2-7; perhaps TRBD1 as D (5 bases). V was shortened by 4 bases and J by 6 bases, with 16 bases between the two germline ends. CDR3 length: 14 residues. CDR3 nucleotides: TGTGCCAGCAGTTCCCTAGGGGCGCACAGCGAGCAGTACGTC. This gives the protein CASSSLGAHSEQYV.

There are many counts of this clonotype. The chain combines TRBV3-1 with TRBJ2-2, with 8 bases that match TRBD2. V trimming: 5 bases; J trimming: 1 base; junction bases outside the gene matches: 3. The CDR3 has 15 residues. Germline V CDR1 and CDR2: LGHDT, YNNKEL (reference sequence). CDR3 DNA: TGTGCCAGCAGCAAAACTAGCGGGAACACCGGGGAGCTGTTTTTT. Protein product: CASSKTSGNTGELFF.

The chain recombines TRBV5-5 with TRBJ2-7; 15 nucleotides align to TRBD2. J was trimmed by 5 bases and V by 4 bases; bases with no gene match: 7. CDR3 length: 16 residues. In germline, CDR1 is SGHKS, CDR2 YYEKEE (reference sequence). CDR3 in amino acids: CASSKGLAGGLDEQYF. CDR3 bases: TGTGCCAGCAGCAAGGGACTAGCGGGAGGTCTAGACGAGCAGTACTTC. The variable domain in full, completed from reference TRBV5-5 and TRBJ2-7, reads DAGVTQSPTHLIKTRGQQVTLRCSPISGHKSVSWYQQVLGQGPQFIFQYYEKEERGRGNFPDRFSARQFPNYSSELNVNALLLGDSALYLCASSKGLAGGLDEQYFGPGTRLTVT.

This clonotype has ten or more counts. V usage is TRBV12-3 or TRBV12-4 and J usage is TRBJ2-1, with 9 positions matching TRBD2. This CDR3 region has 15 residues. The ends lost 3 bases at V and 5 bases at J; junction bases unmatched: 5. The chain's CDR3 is CASSFGLAGNNEQFF. In DNA, the CDR3 is TGTGCCAGCAGTTTTGGGCTAGCGGGAAACAATGAGCAGTTCTTC.

This rearrangement joins TRBV5-4 to TRBJ2-3, with 7 bases identical to TRBD1. With V trimmed by 3 bases and J by 4 bases, 5 bases remained unmatched. The CDR3 loop spans 14 amino acids. Germline values: CDR1 SGHNT, CDR2 YYREEE (reference sequence). The CDR3 spells CASSSDRVSDTQYF. CDR3 nucleotides: TGTGCCAGCAGCTCTGACAGGGTGTCAGATACGCAGTATTTT.

This clonotype has ten or more counts. This chain links TRBV24-1 with TRBJ2-4, with a possible D match to TRBD1 (5 bases). The germline V gene encodes CDR1 KGHDR and CDR2 SFDVKD. This CDR3 has 16 amino acids. V lost 7 bases and J lost 0, with 15 bases in between. The CDR3 spells CATRVSSDRAKNIQYF. CDR3 DNA: TGTGCCACCAGGGTTTCGTCTGACAGAGCCAAAAACATTCAGTACTTC.

This clonotype has ten or more counts. The J gene is TRBJ2-1, the V gene TRBV7-9, with a tentative D call TRBD2 (5 bases). Germline-derived CDR1 and CDR2 are SEHNR and FQNEAQ (reference sequence). This CDR3 comprises 18 residues. The V and J ends lost 1 base and 0 bases respectively, with 16 bases between them. The CDR3 DNA reads as TGTGCCAGCAGCTTAGGGTGGCAGCGGAGAAACTCCTACAATGAGCAGTTCTTC. Translating gives CASSLGWQRRNSYNEQFF.

Many counts were recorded for this clonotype. The chain joins TRBV28 to TRBJ1-5, with 7 bases identical to TRBD1. The length of the CDR3 is 14 residues. Germline-derived CDR1 and CDR2 are MDHEN and SYDVKM. V was clipped by 2 bases and J by 7 bases; unmatched bases: 5. The CDR3 DNA reads TGTGCCAGCAGTTTAGGCAGGGGGGGCCAGCCCCAGCATTTT. As protein: CASSLGRGGQPQHF.

This clonotype was counted ten times or more. The chain uses TRBV20-1 and TRBJ2-1; TRBD2 agrees at 8 bases. V lost 5 bases and J lost 6; bases outside the gene matches: 12. The CDR3 runs 15 residues. In germline, CDR1 is DFQATT, CDR2 SNEGSKA (reference sequence). The CDR3 DNA follows: TGCAGTGCTTATCCGGGACTAGGGGCGGGCAATGAGCAGTTCTTC. Its translation is CSAYPGLGAGNEQFF.

This clonotype was recorded at least ten times. The chain employs TRBV3-1 and TRBJ2-1, with D perhaps TRBD2 (6 bases). This CDR3 spans 15 amino acids. Trimming removed 4 bases from V and 8 bases from J, with 18 bases in between. The germline gives CDR1 LGHDT, CDR2 YNNKEL (reference sequence). CDR3 coding DNA: TGTGCCAGCAGCCCCCAAGCGGGCCCTTGGGATGAGCAGTTCTTC. Its translation: CASSPQAGPWDEQFF.

This chain uses TRBV20-1 with TRBJ1-3; D call uncertain. This CDR3 has 14 residues. V gave up 7 bases and J gave up 7 bases, with 20 bases separating them. The V gene's germline CDR1 is DFQATT and CDR2 SNEGSKA (reference sequence). The CDR3 DNA reads TGCAGTGTACTTAACTTGGAGATCGAGAACACCATATATTTT. It encodes CSVLNLEIENTIYF.

In this sample, this clonotype turned up many times. This chain connects TRBV12-5 to TRBJ2-1; tentative D call: TRBD1 (6 bases). The CDR3 consists of 16 residues. Looked up from germline, CDR1 is LGHNT and CDR2 is FRNRAP. With 0 bases removed from V and 5 bases from J, the gap between germline ends came to 14 bases. This chain's CDR3 is CASGLVLTGSDNEQFF. Written as DNA, the CDR3 is TGTGCTAGTGGTTTGGTACTTACAGGGAGTGACAATGAGCAGTTCTTC.

This clonotype came up many times. The chain links TRBV20-1 to TRBJ2-3; D may be TRBD2 (5 bases). The CDR3 consists of 14 residues. CDR1 is DFQATT and CDR2 is SNEGSKA in the germline V gene (reference sequence). V was trimmed by 2 bases and J by 2 bases, leaving 11 bases between them. The chain's CDR3 is CSARSGGYTDTQYF. The CDR3 nucleotides are TGCAGTGCTAGATCCGGCGGGTACACAGATACGCAGTATTTT.